Listed below are T cell receptor beta chains from one sample, sequenced in a study of OX40 agonist ivuxolimab in advanced cancers. Sequencing used immunoSEQ multiplex PCR; TCRdb keeps in-frame clones, though not all of them. Found here are around 60,000 clones, 80% to 95% of them singletons; the top ten hold less than 0.55%. Sequencing was performed on CD4+ or CD8+ T cells sorted from blood, taken in a trial of the OX40 agonist ivuxolimab. The receptors stem from an adult with an advanced solid tumor such as melanoma, head and neck, liver or kidney cancer. Each CDR3 is given with its conserved first and last residue. The order of the fields is clone size, V gene, J gene, CDR3 protein. A row's size may be missing; if present it is once, few, many or a size class.

>NA|TRBV19|TRBJ2-5
CASSITGTKETQYF
>NA|TRBV15|TRBJ2-7
CATSRDSSGRSLPYEQYF
>few|TRBV6-1|TRBJ2-7
CASRLAGVWDEQYF
>NA|TRBV7-2|TRBJ1-2
CASSLEAVVGHGYTF
>NA|TRBV5-6|TRBJ1-1
CASSDAGTGGVLGTEAFF
>once|TRBV27|TRBJ2-1
CASSPRGDWGRYNEQFF
>NA|TRBV19|TRBJ2-3
CASSKTGLRGLTSSSTDTQYF
>NA|TRBV10-3|TRBJ2-1
CAISENRGLFYNEQFF
>once|TRBV28|TRBJ1-4
CATERGGVFEKLFF
>NA|TRBV9|TRBJ2-3
CASSAQGAAQSTQYF
>few|TRBV25-1|TRBJ2-1
CASSEVGSSYNEQFF
>NA|TRBV28|TRBJ1-2
CASMADNYGYTF
>NA|TRBV27|TRBJ2-3
CASSFSSGRADTQYF
>NA|TRBV19|TRBJ1-1
CASGQGLGTEAFF
>NA|TRBV19|TRBJ1-5
CASSIEGLGQPQHF
>NA|TRBV18|TRBJ1-1
CASSPRGQVNTEAFF
>NA|TRBV7-9|TRBJ1-2
CASSLDRGPYGYTF
>once|TRBV5-1|TRBJ1-4
CASSSEDRAEKLFF
>once|TRBV5-1|TRBJ2-5
CASSPGSGPPETQYF
>NA|TRBV7-2|TRBJ2-1
CASSFSSYNEQFF
>NA|TRBV7-2|TRBJ1-1
CASSTQTGGGTEAFF
>NA|TRBV5-8|TRBJ2-5
CASSRAVRETQYF
>NA|TRBV18|TRBJ2-7
CASSPRTGGGYEQYF
>once|TRBV25-1|TRBJ2-1
CASSAPPQYNEQFF
>NA|TRBV10-3|TRBJ1-1
CAISTSEGGGTEAFF
>NA|TRBV6-6|TRBJ2-7
CASSYSGGSSYEQYF
>NA|TRBV11-3|TRBJ1-1
CASSLEFGKNTEAFF
>NA|TRBV7-9|TRBJ2-7
CASSSRLASKPYEQYF
>NA|TRBV21-1|TRBJ2-7
CASSREYYYEQYF
>few|TRBV7-2|TRBJ2-5
CASSFLRSGTQYF
>NA|TRBV10-3|TRBJ1-2
CAIRDSTTNYGYTF
>NA|TRBV7-8|TRBJ2-7
CASSPNTYEQYF